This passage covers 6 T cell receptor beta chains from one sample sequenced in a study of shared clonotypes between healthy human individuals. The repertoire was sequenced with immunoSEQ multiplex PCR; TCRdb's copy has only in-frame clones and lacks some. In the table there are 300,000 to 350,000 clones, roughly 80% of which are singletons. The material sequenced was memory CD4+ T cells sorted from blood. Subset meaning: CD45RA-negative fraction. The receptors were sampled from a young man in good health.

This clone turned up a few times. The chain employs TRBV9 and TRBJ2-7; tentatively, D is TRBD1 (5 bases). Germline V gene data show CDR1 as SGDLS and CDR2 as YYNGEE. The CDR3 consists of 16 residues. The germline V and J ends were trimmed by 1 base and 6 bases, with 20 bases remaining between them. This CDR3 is CASSVNSGRVGTEQYF. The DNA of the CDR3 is TGTGCCAGCAGCGTAAATTCGGGCAGGGTGGGTACCGAGCAGTACTTC.

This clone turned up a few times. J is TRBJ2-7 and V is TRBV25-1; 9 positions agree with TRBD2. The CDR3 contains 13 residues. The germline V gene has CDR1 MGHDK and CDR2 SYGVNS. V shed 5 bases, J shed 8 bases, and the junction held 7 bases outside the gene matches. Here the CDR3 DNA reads TGTGCCAGCAGTCAGACTAGCGGAGGGAAGCAGTACTTC. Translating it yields CASSQTSGGKQYF.

CDR3 loop: CASSPGGTGAVEQYF. The CDR3 DNA reads TGTGCCAGCAGCCCTGGGGGGACAGGGGCGGTCGAGCAGTACTTC. This rearrangement joins TRBV5-4 to TRBJ2-7; 10 bases line up with TRBD1. Germline V gene lookup returns CDR1 SGHNT and CDR2 YYREEE (reference sequence). The V and J ends lost 4 bases and 6 bases, in that order; junction bases with no gene match: 10. This CDR3 spans 15 amino acids.

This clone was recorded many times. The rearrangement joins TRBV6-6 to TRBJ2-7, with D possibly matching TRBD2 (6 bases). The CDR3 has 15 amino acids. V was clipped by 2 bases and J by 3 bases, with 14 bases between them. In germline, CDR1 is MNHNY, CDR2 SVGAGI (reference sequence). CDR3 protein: CASSYPPGTLYEQYF. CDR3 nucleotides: TGTGCCAGCAGTTACCCTCCCGGGACTCTCTACGAGCAGTACTTC.

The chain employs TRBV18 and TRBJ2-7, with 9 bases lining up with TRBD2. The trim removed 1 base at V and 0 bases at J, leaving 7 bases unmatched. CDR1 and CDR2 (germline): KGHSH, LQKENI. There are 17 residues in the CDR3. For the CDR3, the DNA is TGTGCCAGCTCACCACTCCCGACTAGCGGTACCTCCTACGAGCAGTACTTC. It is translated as CASSPLPTSGTSYEQYF.

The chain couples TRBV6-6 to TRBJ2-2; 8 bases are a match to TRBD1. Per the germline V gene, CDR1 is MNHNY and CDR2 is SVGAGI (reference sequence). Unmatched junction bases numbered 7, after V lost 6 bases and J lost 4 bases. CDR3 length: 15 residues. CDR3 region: CASSRGQGVTGELFF. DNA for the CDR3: TGTGCCAGCAGCCGCGGACAGGGTGTCACCGGGGAGCTGTTTTTT.